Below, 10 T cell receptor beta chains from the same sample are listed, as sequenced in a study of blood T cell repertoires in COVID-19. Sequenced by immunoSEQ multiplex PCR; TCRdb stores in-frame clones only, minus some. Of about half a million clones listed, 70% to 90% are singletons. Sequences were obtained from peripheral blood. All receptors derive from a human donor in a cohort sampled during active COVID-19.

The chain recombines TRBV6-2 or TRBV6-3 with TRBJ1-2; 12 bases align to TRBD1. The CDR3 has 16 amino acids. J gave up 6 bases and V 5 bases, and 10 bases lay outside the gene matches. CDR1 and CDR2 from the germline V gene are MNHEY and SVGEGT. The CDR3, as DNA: TGTGCCAGCAGTCGAACCGGGACAGGGGGCGAGAATGGCTACACCTTC. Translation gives CASSRTGTGGENGYTF.

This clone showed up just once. As DNA, the CDR3 is TGTGCCGTTACTTTGGAGACCCAGTACTTC. It translates to CAVTLETQYF. The chain couples TRBV30 to TRBJ2-5, with unresolved D. This CDR3 is 10 amino acids long. V was trimmed by 8 bases and J by 5 bases, leaving 9 bases between them. Germline V gives CDR1 GTSNPN, CDR2 SVGIG (reference sequence).

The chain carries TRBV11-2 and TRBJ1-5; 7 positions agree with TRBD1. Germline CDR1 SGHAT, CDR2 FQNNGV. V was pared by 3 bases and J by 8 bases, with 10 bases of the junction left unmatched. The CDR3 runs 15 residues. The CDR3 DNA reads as TGTGCCAGCAGCTTGAGGGGACAGCCTAGAGAGCCCCAGCATTTT. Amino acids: CASSLRGQPREPQHF.

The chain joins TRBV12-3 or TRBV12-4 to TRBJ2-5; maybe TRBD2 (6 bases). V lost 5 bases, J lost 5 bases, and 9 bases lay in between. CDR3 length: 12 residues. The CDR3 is CASSRGWETQYF. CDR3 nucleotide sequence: TGTGCCAGCAGTCGGGGGTGGGAGACCCAGTACTTC.

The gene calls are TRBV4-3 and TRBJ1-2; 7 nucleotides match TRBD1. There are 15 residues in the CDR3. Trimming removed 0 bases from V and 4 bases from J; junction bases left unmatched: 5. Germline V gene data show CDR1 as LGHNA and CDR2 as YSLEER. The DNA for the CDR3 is TGCGCCAGCAGCCAAGAGGAGGGGGCCGCCTATGGCTACACCTTC. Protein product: CASSQEEGAAYGYTF.

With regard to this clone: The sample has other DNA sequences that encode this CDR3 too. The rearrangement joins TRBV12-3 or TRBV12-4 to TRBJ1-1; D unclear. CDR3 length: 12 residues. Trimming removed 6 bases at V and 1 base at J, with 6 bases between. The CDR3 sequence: CASSLRNTEAFF. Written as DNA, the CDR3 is TGTGCCAGCAGCCTTAGGAACACTGAAGCTTTCTTT.

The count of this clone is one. The CDR3 loop reads CASSWGLAGEGTQYF. The CDR3 coding sequence is TGTGCCAGCAGCTGGGGACTAGCGGGAGAGGGTACGCAGTATTTT. The chain uses TRBV7-9 and TRBJ2-3; 14 nucleotides match TRBD2. The CDR3 contains 15 residues. The V gene's germline CDR1 is SEHNR and CDR2 FQNEAQ (reference sequence). Losses at the gene ends were 4 bases for V and 8 bases for J; bases not matched to a gene: 5.

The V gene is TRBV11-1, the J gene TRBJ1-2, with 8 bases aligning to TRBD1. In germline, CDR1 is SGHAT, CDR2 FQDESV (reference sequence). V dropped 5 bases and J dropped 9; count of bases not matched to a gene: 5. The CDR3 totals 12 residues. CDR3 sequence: CASSPGQGRYTF. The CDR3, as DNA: TGTGCCAGCAGCCCCGGACAGGGTCGCTACACCTTC.

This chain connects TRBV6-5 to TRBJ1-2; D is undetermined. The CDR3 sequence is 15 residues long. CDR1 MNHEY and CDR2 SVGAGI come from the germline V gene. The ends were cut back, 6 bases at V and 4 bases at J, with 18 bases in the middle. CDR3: CASRASGILSYGYTF. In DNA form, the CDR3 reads TGTGCCAGCAGGGCATCGGGAATTCTCAGCTATGGCTACACCTTC.

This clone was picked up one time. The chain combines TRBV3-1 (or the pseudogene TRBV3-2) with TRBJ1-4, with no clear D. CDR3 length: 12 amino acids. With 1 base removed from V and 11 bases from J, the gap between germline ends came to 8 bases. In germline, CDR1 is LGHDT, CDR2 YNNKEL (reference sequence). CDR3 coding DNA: TGTGCCAGCAGCCAAGGCCCAGGCAAACTGTTTTTT. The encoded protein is CASSQGPGKLFF.